This passage covers 18 T cell receptor beta chains from one sample sequenced in a study of blood T cell repertoires in COVID-19. TCRdb keeps only in-frame clones here, not all; method: immunoSEQ multiplex PCR. This table has roughly 150,000 clones, around 88% appearing once. The sequencing input was peripheral blood. These receptors all stem from a woman in her 70s who had recovered from COVID-19.

The rearrangement links TRBV6-5 to TRBJ1-2; D is perhaps TRBD1 (5 bases). The CDR3 runs to 14 residues. Trimming removed 7 bases at V and 5 bases at J, with 17 bases between. CDR1 MNHEY and CDR2 SVGAGI come from the germline V gene. The CDR3 DNA reads as TGTGCCAGCACACAAAGCGGGGGTTTGTATGGCTACACCTTC. Residues: CASTQSGGLYGYTF.

This sequence joins TRBV6-5 and TRBJ2-3; 8 nucleotides match TRBD2. Germline V gene sequence: CDR1 MNHEY, CDR2 SVGAGI. Trimming took 7 bases from V and 4 from J; bases not matched to a gene: 10. The CDR3 runs to 15 residues. The CDR3 loop reads CASKVGRAGSDTQYF. The CDR3 region has the DNA TGTGCCAGCAAGGTCGGGAGGGCTGGTTCAGATACGCAGTATTTT.

The chain links TRBV7-2 to TRBJ1-5, with D tentatively TRBD1 (6 bases). With 5 bases removed from V and 10 bases from J, the gap between germline ends came to 21 bases. Germline V gene data show CDR1 as SGHTA and CDR2 as FQGNSA. CDR3 length: 15 amino acids. This chain's CDR3 is CASSPMGGAGPPQHF. Written as DNA, the CDR3 is TGTGCCAGCAGCCCCATGGGGGGGGCGGGCCCTCCCCAGCATTTT.

The J gene is TRBJ2-2, the V gene TRBV13; D unresolved. This CDR3 has 14 residues. The ends were cut back, 8 bases at V and 0 bases at J, with 10 bases in the middle. The germline gives CDR1 PRHDT, CDR2 FYEKMQ (reference sequence). CDR3 sequence (DNA): TGTGCCAGCGCTCGGAGCCCGAACACCGGGGAGCTGTTTTTT. As protein: CASARSPNTGELFF.

The J gene is TRBJ2-7, the V gene TRBV19, with a tentative D call TRBD1 (7 bases). In germline, CDR1 is LNHDA, CDR2 SQIVND (reference sequence). V was pared by 4 bases and J by 5 bases, with 12 bases between. The CDR3 spans 13 residues. DNA of the CDR3: TGTGCCAGTAGTACCCTCAGGGGGGACGAGCAGTACTTC. Protein product: CASSTLRGDEQYF.

This clone has more than one count but fewer than ten. The chain has TRBV29-1 and TRBJ1-1, with 7 bases identical to TRBD1. Trimming cost V 8 bases and J 1 base; bases outside gene matches: 7. Looked up from germline, CDR1 is SQVTM and CDR2 is ANQGSEA. CDR3 length equals 13 residues. CDR3 in DNA: TGCAGCACCCGGACAGGACCGAACACTGAAGCTTTCTTT. Amino acid sequence: CSTRTGPNTEAFF.

The chain links TRBV28 to TRBJ2-7, with TRBD2 matching 7 bases. The CDR3 is 15 residues long. The germline CDR1 and CDR2 sequences are MDHEN and SYDVKM. The ends lost 2 bases at V and 7 bases at J; junction bases unmatched: 11. DNA of the CDR3: TGTGCCAGCAGTTTAAGGGTAGCGGGCAAATGGGAGCAGTACTTC. This encodes CASSLRVAGKWEQYF.

This chain joins TRBV6-5 and TRBJ2-7, with D maybe TRBD2 (5 bases). The CDR3 extends over 12 amino acids. Germline V gene lookup returns CDR1 MNHEY and CDR2 SVGAGI. CDR3 amino acids: CAAGLADGEQYF. DNA for the CDR3: TGTGCAGCCGGGCTAGCTGACGGCGAGCAGTACTTC.

The gene calls are TRBV6-4 and TRBJ1-1; tentatively, D is TRBD1 (5 bases). The V gene's germline CDR1 is MRHNA and CDR2 SNTAGT. The CDR3 extends over 14 amino acids. V lost 6 bases and J lost 4, with 15 bases in between. In DNA, the CDR3 is TGTGCCAGCAGCGCCCGGGGGGAGTCCACTGAAGCTTTCTTT. Translating it yields CASSARGESTEAFF.

This clone showed up many times. The chain employs TRBV7-3 and TRBJ2-1, with D tentatively TRBD1 (6 bases). The CDR3 length is 15 residues. V was cut by 0 bases and J by 6 bases, with 12 bases left in between. CDR1 is SGHTA, CDR2 FQGTGA, per germline. The CDR3 DNA reads as TGTGCCAGCAGCTTAACGGGACAATTCTTCAATGAGCAGTTCTTC. Amino acid sequence: CASSLTGQFFNEQFF. Complete variable domain (other parts from reference TRBV7-3 and TRBJ2-1): GAGVSQTPSNKVTEKGKYVELRCDPISGHTALYWYRQSLGQGPEFLIYFQGTGAADDSGLPNDRFFAVRPEGSVSTLKIQRTERGDSAVYLCASSLTGQFFNEQFFGPGTRLTVL.

The chain has TRBV11-3 and TRBJ2-1; D is ambiguous. There are 12 residues in the CDR3. V lost 5 bases and J 5 bases, leaving 7 bases between the germline ends. Looked up from germline, CDR1 is SGHNT and CDR2 is YENEEA. The CDR3 region is CASSGAHNEQFF. In DNA form, the CDR3 reads TGTGCCAGCAGCGGAGCCCACAATGAGCAGTTCTTC.

The chain carries TRBV5-4 and TRBJ2-6; TRBD2 aligns across 8 bases. The V gene's germline CDR1 is SGHNT and CDR2 YYREEE (reference sequence). The CDR3 is 14 residues long. Losses at the gene ends were 4 bases for V and 6 bases for J; bases not matched to a gene: 3. The DNA for the CDR3 is TGTGCCAGCAGCCCGGGAGGGGAGGCCAACGTCCTGACTTTC. This encodes CASSPGGEANVLTF.

The gene calls are TRBV11-2 and TRBJ1-2; the D is unclear. The CDR3 loop spans 12 amino acids. Germline CDR1 reads SGHAT; CDR2 reads FQNNGV. V gave up 3 bases and J gave up 8 bases, with 10 bases separating them. This CDR3 is CASSFAESGYTF. CDR3 bases: TGTGCCAGCAGCTTTGCGGAATCGGGCTACACCTTC.

The J gene is TRBJ1-1, the V gene TRBV30, with 8 bases identical to TRBD1. Per germline, CDR1 GTSNPN and CDR2 SVGIG (reference sequence). The CDR3 loop spans 17 amino acids. Trimming took 3 bases from V and 3 from J; bases not matched to a gene: 15. The DNA for the CDR3 is TGTGCCTGGAGGGGGGACAGGTGGAGTGGAGGGGACACTGAAGCTTTCTTT. Residues: CAWRGDRWSGGDTEAFF. Full variable domain (remainder filled in from reference TRBV30 and TRBJ1-1): SQTIHQWPATLVQPVGSPLSLECTVEGTSNPNLYWYRQAAGRGLQLLFYSVGIGQISSEVPQNLSASRPQDRQFILSSKKLLLSDSGFYLCAWRGDRWSGGDTEAFFGQGTRLTVV.

The chain combines TRBV12-5 with TRBJ2-1, with 10 nucleotides matching TRBD1. Germline CDR1 reads LGHNT; CDR2 reads FRNRAP. The J segment lost 5 bases and the V segment lost 7 bases, leaving 2 bases of the junction unmatched. This CDR3 spans 13 amino acids. This chain's CDR3 is CASAGTGDNEQFF. The CDR3 DNA follows: TGTGCTAGTGCCGGGACAGGGGACAATGAGCAGTTCTTC.

In its sample, this clone was seen a few times. The genes are TRBV10-1 and TRBJ2-1; D gene ambiguous. The CDR3 is made up of 15 amino acids. Trimming left V 0 bases short and J 5 bases short, with 11 bases between. CDR1 is WNHNN, CDR2 SYGVQD, per germline (reference sequence). The CDR3 reads CASSESILGDNEQFF. DNA for the CDR3: TGCGCCAGCAGTGAGTCGATTCTCGGAGACAATGAGCAGTTCTTC.

The chain uses TRBV18 and TRBJ2-7; 10 bases align to TRBD2. Germline CDR1 reads KGHSH; CDR2 reads LQKENI. The CDR3 covers 14 residues. The V gene end was trimmed by 3 bases and the J gene end by 4 bases; junction bases not matched to a gene: 3. CDR3 DNA: TGTGCCAGCTCACCCCTAGCGGGAGATTACGAGCAGTACTTC. This encodes CASSPLAGDYEQYF.

The chain combines TRBV11-3 with TRBJ2-5; TRBD2 matches 10 bases. CDR3 length: 17 amino acids. The V segment lost 0 bases and the J segment 5 bases; nucleotides outside the gene matches: 9. Germline values: CDR1 SGHNT, CDR2 YENEEA. CDR3 coding DNA: TGTGCCAGCAGCTTAGATCTTGGGGCTAGCGGGAGCGAGACCCAGTACTTC. Its protein product is CASSLDLGASGSETQYF.